One and the same sample provided the 11 T cell receptor beta chains below, sequenced in a study of cytomegalovirus exposure and HLA in healthy donors (dated by TCRdb to the late 2010s). Libraries came from the immunoSEQ multiplex PCR assay. The multiplex PCR relied on a mix of 60 forward primers for TCR Vbeta segments and 13 reverse primers for TCR Jbeta segments. As stored in TCRdb, this immuneACCESS dataset retains in-frame rearrangements with V and J assigned. A fraction of the clones does not appear; measured against another copy, unresolved V genes explain less than half of the discrepancy, and the remainder lacks a known reason. Here the sample has about 140,000 clones; about four fifths occur a single time. The ten largest account for approximately 2.4% of the sample. Sequencing was done on a sample of PBMCs. The receptors were gathered from a male donor in good health and CMV-seronegative.

This chain uses TRBV30 with TRBJ1-5; D is unclear. The ends were cut back, 0 bases at V and 0 bases at J, with 9 bases in the middle. CDR3 size: 15 residues. CDR1 and CDR2 (germline): GTSNPN, SVGIG (reference sequence). DNA of the CDR3: TGTGCCTGGAGTGTAATGAGCTATAGCAATCAGCCCCAGCATTTT. Encoded protein: CAWSVMSYSNQPQHF.

The chain employs TRBV7-9 and TRBJ1-1; D might be TRBD1 (6 bases). V was trimmed by 3 bases and J by 1 base, leaving 6 bases between them. CDR3 length: 13 residues. Germline V gene sequence: CDR1 SEHNR, CDR2 FQNEAQ (reference sequence). The CDR3 sequence: CASSLDRNTEAFF. In DNA, the CDR3 is TGTGCCAGCAGCTTGGACAGGAACACTGAAGCTTTCTTT.

In its sample, this clone was seen a few times. This chain links TRBV7-9 with TRBJ2-1, with 7 bases identical to TRBD1. Losses at the gene ends were 7 bases for V and 3 bases for J; bases not matched to a gene: 9. Germline lookup yields CDR1 SEHNR and CDR2 FQNEAQ (reference sequence). The CDR3 covers 15 residues. The DNA for the CDR3 is TGTGCCAGCATCCGAGATCGGGACAGCTACAATGAGCAGTTCTTC. It is translated as CASIRDRDSYNEQFF.

This clone was counted a few times. This chain uses TRBV2 with TRBJ1-2; D not certain. Germline V gives CDR1 SNHLY, CDR2 FYNNEI. V lost 4 bases and J lost 3, with 9 bases in between. The CDR3 covers 13 residues. The CDR3, as DNA: TGTGCCAGCAGTGGAAGAGGTTACTATGGCTACACCTTC. Translating gives CASSGRGYYGYTF.

The chain joins TRBV4-2 to TRBJ2-1; 8 bases align to TRBD2. The CDR3 length is 16 residues. V trimming: 4 bases; J trimming: 7 bases; junction bases outside the gene matches: 12. Germline V gene sequence: CDR1 LGHNA, CDR2 YNFKEQ. The CDR3 sequence is CASSPEAGARQNEQFF. CDR3 bases: TGTGCCAGCAGCCCCGAAGCGGGAGCGCGGCAGAATGAGCAGTTCTTC.

The DNA for the CDR3 is TGTGCCAGCAGTACCGGGATTAGCTCCTACAATGAGCAGTTCTTC. It is translated as CASSTGISSYNEQFF. This chain uses TRBV28 with TRBJ2-1; D possibly corresponds to TRBD2 (5 bases). Trimming stripped 5 bases from V and 0 bases from J, with 11 bases between. CDR1 MDHEN and CDR2 SYDVKM come from the germline V gene. The CDR3 consists of 15 residues.

The chain recombines TRBV5-4 with TRBJ2-7; TRBD2 agrees at 8 bases. This CDR3 is 15 amino acids long. Trimming took 1 base from V and 7 from J; bases not matched to a gene: 10. Germline-derived CDR1 and CDR2 are SGHNT and YYREEE (reference sequence). CDR3 sequence reads: CASSLPGRARDEQYF. The DNA of the CDR3 is TGTGCCAGCAGCTTGCCCGGGAGGGCCCGGGATGAGCAGTACTTC.

The V and J genes are TRBV7-2 and TRBJ2-5, with 11 bases lining up with TRBD2. Germline V gene data show CDR1 as SGHTA and CDR2 as FQGNSA. The CDR3 is 15 amino acids. V lost 5 bases, J lost 4 bases, and 6 bases stayed unmatched. The CDR3 spells CASSQTSGMGETQYF. As DNA, the CDR3 is TGTGCCAGCAGCCAGACTAGCGGGATGGGAGAGACCCAGTACTTC.

V is TRBV10-3 and J is TRBJ2-1, with 7 bases matching TRBD1. The V and J ends lost 6 bases and 7 bases, in that order; junction bases with no gene match: 3. CDR1 ENHRY and CDR2 SYGVKD come from the germline V gene. The CDR3 spans 12 residues. CDR3 residues: CAIRQGENEQFF. CDR3 DNA sequence: TGTGCCATCAGGCAGGGGGAGAATGAGCAGTTCTTC.

J is TRBJ2-7 and V is TRBV11-2; TRBD2 matches at 8 bases. Trimming removed 3 bases from V and 9 bases from J; junction bases left unmatched: 13. Germline loops: CDR1 SGHAT, CDR2 FQNNGV. The CDR3 length is 15 residues. The CDR3 loop is CASSFREGPYEWQYF. The DNA of the CDR3 is TGTGCCAGCAGCTTCCGGGAGGGACCCTACGAGTGGCAGTACTTC.

The gene calls are TRBV2 and TRBJ1-1; no firm D call. Germline CDR1 and CDR2: SNHLY and FYNNEI. The CDR3 spans 15 residues. Trimming stripped 6 bases from V and 4 bases from J, with 18 bases between. The chain's CDR3 is CASRGGGGRGTEAFF. CDR3 in DNA: TGTGCCAGCAGAGGCGGCGGAGGCCGGGGCACTGAAGCTTTCTTT.